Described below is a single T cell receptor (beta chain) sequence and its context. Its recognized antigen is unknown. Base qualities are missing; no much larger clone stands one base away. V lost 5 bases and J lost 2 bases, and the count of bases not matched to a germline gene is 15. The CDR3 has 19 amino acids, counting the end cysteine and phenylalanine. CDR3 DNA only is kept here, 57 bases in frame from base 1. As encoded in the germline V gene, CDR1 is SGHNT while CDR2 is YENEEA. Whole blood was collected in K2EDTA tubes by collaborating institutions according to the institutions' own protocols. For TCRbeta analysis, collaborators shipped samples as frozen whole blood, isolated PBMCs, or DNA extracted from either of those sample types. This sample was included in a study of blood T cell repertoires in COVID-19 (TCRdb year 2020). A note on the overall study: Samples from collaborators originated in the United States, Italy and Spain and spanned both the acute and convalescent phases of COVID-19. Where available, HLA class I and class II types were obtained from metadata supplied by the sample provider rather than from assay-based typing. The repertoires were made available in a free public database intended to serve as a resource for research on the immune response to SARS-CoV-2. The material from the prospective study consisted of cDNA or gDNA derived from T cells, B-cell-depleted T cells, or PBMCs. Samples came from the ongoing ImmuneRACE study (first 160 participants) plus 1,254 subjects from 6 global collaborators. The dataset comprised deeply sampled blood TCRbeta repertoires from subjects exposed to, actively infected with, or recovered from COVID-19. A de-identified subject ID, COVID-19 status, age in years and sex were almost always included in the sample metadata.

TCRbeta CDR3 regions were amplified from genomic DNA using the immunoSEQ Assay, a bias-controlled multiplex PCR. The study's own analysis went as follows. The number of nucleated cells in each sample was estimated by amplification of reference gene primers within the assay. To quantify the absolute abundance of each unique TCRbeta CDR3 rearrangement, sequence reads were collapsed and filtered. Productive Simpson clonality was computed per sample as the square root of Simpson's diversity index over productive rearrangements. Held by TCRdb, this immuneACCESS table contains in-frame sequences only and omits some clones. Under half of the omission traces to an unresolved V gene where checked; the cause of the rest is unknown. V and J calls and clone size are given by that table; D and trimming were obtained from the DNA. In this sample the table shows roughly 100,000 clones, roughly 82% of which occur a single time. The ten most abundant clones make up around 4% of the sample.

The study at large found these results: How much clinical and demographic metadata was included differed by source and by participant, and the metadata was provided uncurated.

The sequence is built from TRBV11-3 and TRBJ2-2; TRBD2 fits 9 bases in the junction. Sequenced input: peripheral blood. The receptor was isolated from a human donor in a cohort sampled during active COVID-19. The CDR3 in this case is CASSEETPLTSGNTGELFF. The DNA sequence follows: TGTGCCAGCAGCGAAGAAACCCCTTTGACTAGCGGCAACACCGGGGAGCTGTTTTTT.